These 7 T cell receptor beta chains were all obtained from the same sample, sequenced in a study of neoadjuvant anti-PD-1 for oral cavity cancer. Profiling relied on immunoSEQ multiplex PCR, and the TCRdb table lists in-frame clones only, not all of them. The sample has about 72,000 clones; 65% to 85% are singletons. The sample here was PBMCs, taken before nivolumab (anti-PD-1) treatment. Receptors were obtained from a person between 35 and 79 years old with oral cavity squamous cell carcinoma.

In DNA, the CDR3 is TGTGCCAGCTCACCATCACAGGGGGTTCTCGATGGCTACACCTTC. It encodes CASSPSQGVLDGYTF. This sequence joins TRBV18 and TRBJ1-2; 8 positions match TRBD1. The CDR3 covers 15 residues. The V gene's germline CDR1 is KGHSH and CDR2 LQKENI. Losses at the gene ends were 2 bases for V and 6 bases for J; bases not matched to a gene: 8.

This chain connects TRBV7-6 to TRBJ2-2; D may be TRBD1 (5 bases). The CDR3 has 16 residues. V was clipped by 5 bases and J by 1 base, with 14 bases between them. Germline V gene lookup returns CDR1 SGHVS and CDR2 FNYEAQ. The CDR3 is CASSPRPGQNTGELFF. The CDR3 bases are TGTGCCAGCAGCCCTCGACCTGGACAGAACACCGGGGAGCTGTTTTTT.

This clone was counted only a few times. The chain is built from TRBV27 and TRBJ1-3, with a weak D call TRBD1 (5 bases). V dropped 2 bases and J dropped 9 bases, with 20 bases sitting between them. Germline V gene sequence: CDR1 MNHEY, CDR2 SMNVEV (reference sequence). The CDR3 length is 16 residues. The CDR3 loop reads CASSLLRGGGFGTIYF. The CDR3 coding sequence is TGTGCCAGCAGTTTACTCCGGGGCGGGGGGTTCGGCACCATATATTTT.

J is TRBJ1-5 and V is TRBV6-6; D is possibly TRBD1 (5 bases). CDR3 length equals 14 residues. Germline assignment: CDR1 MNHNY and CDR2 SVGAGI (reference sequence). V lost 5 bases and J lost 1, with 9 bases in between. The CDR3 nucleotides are TGTGCCAGCAGTGCCCGGGACAGCAATCAGCCCCAGCATTTT. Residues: CASSARDSNQPQHF.

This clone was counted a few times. The CDR3 is CASSPYRTAGYTF. The CDR3 DNA is TGTGCCAGCAGCCCATACCGGACGGCAGGCTACACCTTC. This chain connects TRBV7-6 to TRBJ1-2, with unresolved D. Between the trimmed V and J ends, which lost 5 bases and 8 bases, there was a span of 15 bases. The length of the CDR3 is 13 residues. Germline values: CDR1 SGHVS, CDR2 FNYEAQ.

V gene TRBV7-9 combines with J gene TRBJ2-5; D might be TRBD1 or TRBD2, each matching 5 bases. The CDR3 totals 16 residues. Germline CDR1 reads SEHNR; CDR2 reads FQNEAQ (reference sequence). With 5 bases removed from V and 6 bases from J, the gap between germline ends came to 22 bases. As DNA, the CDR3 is TGTGCCAGCAGCCCCGGAGGTACAGGTCAGGTAAAGACCCAGTACTTC. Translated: CASSPGGTGQVKTQYF.

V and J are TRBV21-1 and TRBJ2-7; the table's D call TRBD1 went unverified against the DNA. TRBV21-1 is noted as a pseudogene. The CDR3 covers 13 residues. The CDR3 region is CASSKGGGHEQYF. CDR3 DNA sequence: TGTGCCAGCAGCAAAGGAGGGGGACACGAGCAGTACTTC.